The following is a T cell receptor beta chain sequence with its context. The sample is drawn from a study of T cells in Graves' hyperthyroidism and ophthalmopathy. The length of the CDR3 is 15 residues. The V end was cut by 4 bases, the J end by 2 bases, with 16 bases between. Germline V gene lookup returns CDR1 SGHRS and CDR2 YFSETQ. Amplified TCR beta CDR3 regions derived from RNA transcripts. With the HTBI primer set, the TCR CDR3 went through a first round of RT-PCR. TCRdb redid the calling of the multiplex PCR reads with MiXCR, one entry per CDR3 protein. Of hundreds of thousands of distinct CDR3 sequences listed, roughly 14% were seen once; the top ten hold roughly an eighth.

The chain joins TRBV5-1 to TRBJ2-7; D might be TRBD1 (6 bases). Sequencing was done on a sample of blood. The receptor was derived from a young man with Graves' ophthalmopathy. The CDR3 is CASSPGRDKPYEQYF. The DNA for the CDR3 is TGCGCCAGCAGCCCCGGTCGGGACAAGCCCTACGAGCAGTACTTC.